This T cell receptor (beta chain) is drawn from a study of metastatic and nonmetastatic thyroid tumors. The CDR3 is 16 residues long. The V end lost 0 bases, the J end lost 1 base, and 15 bases lay between the germline ends. Germline values: CDR1 DFQATT, CDR2 SNEGSKA (reference sequence). In the authors' methods: A papillary thyroid cancer distant-metastasis classifier was built from CDR3 differences across clinicopathological groups. TCRdb re-analyzed the PCR reads through MiXCR. Clone size and V and J calls follow TCRdb, not the original study. The table has around 12,000 clones, over 30% seen once. The entire patient cohort was treatment-naive prior to thyroid surgery.

Material: tumor tissue. The sequence was obtained from a female donor with papillary thyroid cancer or a benign thyroid nodule (not recorded which). Some clones in this sample may be carry-over from other donors' samples. V gene TRBV20-1 combines with J gene TRBJ1-1, with a weak D call TRBD1 (5 bases). CDR3 DNA sequence: TGCAGTGCTAGAGATTTTTCTCAGGGTGCGAACACTGAAGCTTTCTTT. Its protein is CSARDFSQGANTEAFF.